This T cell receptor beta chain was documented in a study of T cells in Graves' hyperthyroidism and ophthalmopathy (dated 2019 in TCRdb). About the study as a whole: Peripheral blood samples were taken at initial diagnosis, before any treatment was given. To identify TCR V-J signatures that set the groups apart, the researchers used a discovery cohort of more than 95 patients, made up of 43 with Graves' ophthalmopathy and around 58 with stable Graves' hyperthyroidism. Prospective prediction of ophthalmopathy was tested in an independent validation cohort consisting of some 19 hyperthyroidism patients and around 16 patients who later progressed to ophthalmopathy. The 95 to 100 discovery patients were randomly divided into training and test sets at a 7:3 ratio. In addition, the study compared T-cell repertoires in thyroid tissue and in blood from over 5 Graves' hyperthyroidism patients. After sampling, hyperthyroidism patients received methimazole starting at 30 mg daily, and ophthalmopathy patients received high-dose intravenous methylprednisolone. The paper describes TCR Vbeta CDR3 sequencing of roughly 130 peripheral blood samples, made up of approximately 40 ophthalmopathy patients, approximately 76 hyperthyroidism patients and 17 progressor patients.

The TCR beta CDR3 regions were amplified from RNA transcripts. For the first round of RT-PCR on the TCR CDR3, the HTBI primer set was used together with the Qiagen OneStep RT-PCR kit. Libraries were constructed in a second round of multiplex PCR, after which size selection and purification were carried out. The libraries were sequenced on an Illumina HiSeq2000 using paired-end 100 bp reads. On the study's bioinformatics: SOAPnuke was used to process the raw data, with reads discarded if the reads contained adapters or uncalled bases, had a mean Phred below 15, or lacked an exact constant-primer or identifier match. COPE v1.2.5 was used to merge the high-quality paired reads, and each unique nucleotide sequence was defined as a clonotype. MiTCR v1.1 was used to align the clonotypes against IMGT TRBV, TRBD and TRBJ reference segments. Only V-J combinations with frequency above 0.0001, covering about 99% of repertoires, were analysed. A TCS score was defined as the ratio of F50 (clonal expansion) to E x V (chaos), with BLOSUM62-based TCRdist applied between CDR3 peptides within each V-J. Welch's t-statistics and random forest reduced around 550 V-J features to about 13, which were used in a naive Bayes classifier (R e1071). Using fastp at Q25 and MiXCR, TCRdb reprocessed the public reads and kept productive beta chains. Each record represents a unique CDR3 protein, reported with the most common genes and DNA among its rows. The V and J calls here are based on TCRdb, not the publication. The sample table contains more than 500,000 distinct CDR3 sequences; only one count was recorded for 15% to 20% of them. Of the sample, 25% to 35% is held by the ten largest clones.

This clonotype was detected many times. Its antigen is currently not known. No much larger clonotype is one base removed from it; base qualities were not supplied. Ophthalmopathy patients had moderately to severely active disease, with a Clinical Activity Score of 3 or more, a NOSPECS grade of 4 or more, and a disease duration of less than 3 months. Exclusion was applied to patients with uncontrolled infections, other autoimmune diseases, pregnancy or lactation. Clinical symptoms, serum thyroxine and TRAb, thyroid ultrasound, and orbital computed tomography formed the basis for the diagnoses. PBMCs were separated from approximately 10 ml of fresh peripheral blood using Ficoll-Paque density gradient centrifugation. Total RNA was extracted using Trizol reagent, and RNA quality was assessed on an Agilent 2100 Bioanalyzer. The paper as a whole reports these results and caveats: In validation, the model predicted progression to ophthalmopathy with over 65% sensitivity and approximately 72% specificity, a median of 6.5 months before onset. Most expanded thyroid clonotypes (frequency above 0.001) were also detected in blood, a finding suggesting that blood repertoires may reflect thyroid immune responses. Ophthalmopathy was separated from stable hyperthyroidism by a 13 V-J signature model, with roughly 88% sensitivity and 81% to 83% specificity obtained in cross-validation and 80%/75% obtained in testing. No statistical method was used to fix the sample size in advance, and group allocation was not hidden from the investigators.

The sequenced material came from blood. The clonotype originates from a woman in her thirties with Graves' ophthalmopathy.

The sequence in DNA is TGCAGTGCGACCCTAGGGGACAGGGGAACTCACGAGCAGTACTTC. It translates to CSATLGDRGTHEQYF. The chain couples TRBV20-1 to TRBJ2-7; TRBD1 agrees with 10 junctional bases. Trimming leaves V shorter by 6 bases and J shorter by 5 bases, with the junction holding 13 bases beyond the gene matches. From cysteine to phenylalanine, the CDR3 is 15 amino acids long. CDR3 DNA is the only sequence kept; it has 45 bases, read in frame from the first base. The germline V gene (reference sequence) gives CDR1 as DFQATT and CDR2 as SNEGSKA.